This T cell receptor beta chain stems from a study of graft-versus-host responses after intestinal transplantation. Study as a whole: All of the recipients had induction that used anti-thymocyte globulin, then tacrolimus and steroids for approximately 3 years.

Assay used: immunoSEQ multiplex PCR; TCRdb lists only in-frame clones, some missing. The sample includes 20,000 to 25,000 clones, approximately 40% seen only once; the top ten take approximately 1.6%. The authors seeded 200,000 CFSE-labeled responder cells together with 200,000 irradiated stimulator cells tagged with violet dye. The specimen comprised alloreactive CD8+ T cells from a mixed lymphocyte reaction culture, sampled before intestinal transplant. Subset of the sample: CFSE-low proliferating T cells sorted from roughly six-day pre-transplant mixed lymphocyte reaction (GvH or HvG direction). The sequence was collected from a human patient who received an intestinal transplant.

Written as DNA, the CDR3 is TGTGCCAGCAGCCCCCACGGGGGGAACACTGAAGCTTTCTTT. Protein sequence: CASSPHGGNTEAFF. The rearrangement links TRBV7-3 to TRBJ1-1, with D perhaps TRBD1 (5 bases). The germline V and J ends were trimmed by 5 bases and 1 base, with 11 bases remaining between them. Germline assignment: CDR1 SGHTA and CDR2 FQGTGA. The CDR3 covers 14 residues.